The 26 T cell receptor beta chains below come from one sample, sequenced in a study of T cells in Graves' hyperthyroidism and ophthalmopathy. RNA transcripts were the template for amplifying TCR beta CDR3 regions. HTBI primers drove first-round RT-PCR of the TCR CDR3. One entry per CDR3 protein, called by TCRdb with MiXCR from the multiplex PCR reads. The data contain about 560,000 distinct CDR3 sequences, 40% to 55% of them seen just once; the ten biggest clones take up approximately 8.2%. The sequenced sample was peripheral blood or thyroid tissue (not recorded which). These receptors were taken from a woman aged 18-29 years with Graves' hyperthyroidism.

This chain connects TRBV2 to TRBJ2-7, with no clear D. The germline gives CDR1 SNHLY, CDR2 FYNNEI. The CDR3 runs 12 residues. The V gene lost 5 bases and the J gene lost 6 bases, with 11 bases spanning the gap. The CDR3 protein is CASSCAACEQYF. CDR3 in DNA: TGTGCCAGCAGTTGTGCCGCGTGCGAGCAGTACTTC.

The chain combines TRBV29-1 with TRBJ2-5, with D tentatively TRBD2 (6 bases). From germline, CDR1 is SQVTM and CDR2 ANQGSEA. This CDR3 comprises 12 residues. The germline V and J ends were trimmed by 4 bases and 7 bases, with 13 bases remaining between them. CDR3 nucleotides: TGCAGCGTTGCTGAGGGGAGGTGGACCCAGTACTTC. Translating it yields CSVAEGRWTQYF.

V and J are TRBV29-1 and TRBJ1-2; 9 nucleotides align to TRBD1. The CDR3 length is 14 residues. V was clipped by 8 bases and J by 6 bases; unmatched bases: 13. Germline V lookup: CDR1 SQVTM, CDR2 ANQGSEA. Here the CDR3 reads CSSPGQGYSHGYTF. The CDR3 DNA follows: TGCAGCAGCCCGGGACAGGGTTATTCGCATGGCTACACCTTC.

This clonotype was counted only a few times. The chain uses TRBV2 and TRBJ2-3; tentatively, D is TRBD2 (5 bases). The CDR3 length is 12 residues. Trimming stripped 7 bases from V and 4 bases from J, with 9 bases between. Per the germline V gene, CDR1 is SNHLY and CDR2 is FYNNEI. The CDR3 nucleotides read TGTGCCAGCATGCCGGGATCAGATACGCAGTATTTT. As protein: CASMPGSDTQYF.

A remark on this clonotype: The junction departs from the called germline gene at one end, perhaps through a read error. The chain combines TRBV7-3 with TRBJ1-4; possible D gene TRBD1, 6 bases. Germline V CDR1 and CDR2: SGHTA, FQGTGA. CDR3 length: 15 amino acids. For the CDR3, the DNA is TGTGCCAGCAGCTTAGACAGGATGACTAACGAAAAACTGTTTTTT. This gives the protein CASSLDRMTNEKLFF.

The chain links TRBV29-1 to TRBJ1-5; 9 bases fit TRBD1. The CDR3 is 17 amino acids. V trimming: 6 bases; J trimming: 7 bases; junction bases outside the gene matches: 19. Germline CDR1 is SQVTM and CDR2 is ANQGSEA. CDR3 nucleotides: TGCAGCGTCCGAGGGACAGGGACTACTTTCTGGGAGCAGCCCCAGCATTTT. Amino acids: CSVRGTGTTFWEQPQHF. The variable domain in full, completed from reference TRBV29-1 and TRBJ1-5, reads SAVISQKPSRDICQRGTSLTIQCQVDSQVTMMFWYRQQPGQSLTLIATANQGSEATYESGFVIDKFPISRPNLTFSTLTVSNMSPEDSSIYLCSVRGTGTTFWEQPQHFGDGTRLSIL.

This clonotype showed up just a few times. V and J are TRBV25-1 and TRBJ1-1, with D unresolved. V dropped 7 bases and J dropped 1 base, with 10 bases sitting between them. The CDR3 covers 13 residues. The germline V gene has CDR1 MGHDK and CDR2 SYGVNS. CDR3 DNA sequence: TGTGCCAGCAAAGGGAATGAGAACACTGAAGCTTTCTTT. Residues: CASKGNENTEAFF.

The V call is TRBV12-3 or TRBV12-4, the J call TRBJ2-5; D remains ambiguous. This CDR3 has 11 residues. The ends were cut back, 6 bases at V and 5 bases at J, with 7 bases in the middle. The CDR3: CASSQLETQYF. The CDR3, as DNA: TGTGCCAGCAGCCAGCTTGAGACCCAGTACTTC.

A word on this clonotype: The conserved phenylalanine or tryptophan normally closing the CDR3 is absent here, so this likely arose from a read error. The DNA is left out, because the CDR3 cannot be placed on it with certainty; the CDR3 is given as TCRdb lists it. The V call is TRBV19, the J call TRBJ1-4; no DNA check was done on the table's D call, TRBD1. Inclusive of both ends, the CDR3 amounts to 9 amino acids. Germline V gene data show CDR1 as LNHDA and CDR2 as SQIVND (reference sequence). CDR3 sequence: CASSAPDDY.

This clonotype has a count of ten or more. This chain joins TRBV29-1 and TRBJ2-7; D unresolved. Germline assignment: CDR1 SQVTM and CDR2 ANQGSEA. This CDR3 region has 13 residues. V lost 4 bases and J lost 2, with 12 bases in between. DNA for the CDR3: TGCAGCGTTGCGGCCAGCATCCCCTACGAGCAGTACTTC. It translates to CSVAASIPYEQYF.

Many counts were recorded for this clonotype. CDR3 residues: CAISEGMNTEAFF. DNA for the CDR3: TGTGCCATCAGTGAGGGGATGAACACTGAAGCTTTCTTT. This sequence joins TRBV10-3 and TRBJ1-1; no clear D gene. CDR3 size: 13 residues. CDR1 ENHRY and CDR2 SYGVKD come from the germline V gene. V was shortened by 2 bases and J by 0 bases, with 4 bases between the two germline ends.

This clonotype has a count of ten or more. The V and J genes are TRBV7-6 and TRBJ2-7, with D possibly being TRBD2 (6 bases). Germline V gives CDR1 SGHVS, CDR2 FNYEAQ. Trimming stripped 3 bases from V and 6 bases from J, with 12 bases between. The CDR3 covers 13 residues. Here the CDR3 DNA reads TGTGCCAGCAGCTTGGCTGGGGGAGGCGAGCAGTACTTC. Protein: CASSLAGGGEQYF.

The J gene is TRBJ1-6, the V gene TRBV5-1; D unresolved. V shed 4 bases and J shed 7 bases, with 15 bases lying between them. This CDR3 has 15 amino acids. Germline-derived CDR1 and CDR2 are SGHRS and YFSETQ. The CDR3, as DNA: TGCGCCAGCAGCGCCCGGGGTGCTGGGAATTCACCCCTCCACTTT. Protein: CASSARGAGNSPLHF.

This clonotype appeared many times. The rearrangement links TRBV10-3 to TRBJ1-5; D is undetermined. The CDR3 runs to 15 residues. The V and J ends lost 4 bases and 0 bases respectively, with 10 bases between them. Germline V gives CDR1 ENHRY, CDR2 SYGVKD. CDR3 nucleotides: TGTGCCATCAGTGGGACTGAGTTTAGCAATCAGCCCCAGCATTTT. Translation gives CAISGTEFSNQPQHF.

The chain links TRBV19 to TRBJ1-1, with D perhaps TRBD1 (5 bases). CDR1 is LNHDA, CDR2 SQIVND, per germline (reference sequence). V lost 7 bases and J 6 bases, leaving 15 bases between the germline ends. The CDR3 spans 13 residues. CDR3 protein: CASTLNRGPEAFF. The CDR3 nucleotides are TGTGCCAGTACCCTCAATAGGGGTCCTGAAGCTTTCTTT.

DNA for the CDR3: TGCAGCGTAGCCAGGGGGATGGAGACTGAAGCTTTCTTT. It specifies CSVARGMETEAFF. V usage is TRBV29-1 and J usage is TRBJ1-1, with 7 bases fitting TRBD1. Germline CDR1 SQVTM, CDR2 ANQGSEA. J gave up 5 bases and V 6 bases, and 9 bases lay outside the gene matches. CDR3 length: 13 amino acids.

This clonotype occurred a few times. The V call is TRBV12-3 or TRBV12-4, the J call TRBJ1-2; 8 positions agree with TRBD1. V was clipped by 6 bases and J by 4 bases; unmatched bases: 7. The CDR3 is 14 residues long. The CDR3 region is CASSLQGVTYGYTF. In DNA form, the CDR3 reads TGTGCCAGCAGCCTACAGGGGGTAACCTATGGCTACACCTTC.

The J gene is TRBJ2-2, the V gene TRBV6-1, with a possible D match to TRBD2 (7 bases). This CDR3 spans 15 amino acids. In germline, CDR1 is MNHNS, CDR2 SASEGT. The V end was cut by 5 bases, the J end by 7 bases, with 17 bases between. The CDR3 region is CASSTRDTGGGELFF. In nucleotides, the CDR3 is TGTGCCAGCAGTACACGGGACACGGGAGGCGGGGAGCTGTTTTTT.

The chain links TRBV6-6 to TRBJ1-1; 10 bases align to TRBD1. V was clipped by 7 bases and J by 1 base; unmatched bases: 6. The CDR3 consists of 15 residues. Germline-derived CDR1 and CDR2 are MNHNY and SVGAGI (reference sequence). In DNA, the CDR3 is TGTGCCAGCAAACCGGGACAGGGGAGGAACACTGAAGCTTTCTTT. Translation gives CASKPGQGRNTEAFF.

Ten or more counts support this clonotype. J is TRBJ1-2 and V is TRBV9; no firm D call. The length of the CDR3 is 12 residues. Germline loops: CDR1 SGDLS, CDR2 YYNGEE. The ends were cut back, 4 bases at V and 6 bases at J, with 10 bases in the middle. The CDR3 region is CASSKEADGYTF. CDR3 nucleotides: TGTGCCAGCAGCAAGGAGGCCGATGGCTACACCTTC.

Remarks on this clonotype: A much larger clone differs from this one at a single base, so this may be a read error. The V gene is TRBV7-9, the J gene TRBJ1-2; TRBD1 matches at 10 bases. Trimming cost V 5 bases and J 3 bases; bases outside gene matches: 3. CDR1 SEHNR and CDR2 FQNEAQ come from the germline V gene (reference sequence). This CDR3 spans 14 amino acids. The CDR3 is CASSQTGGDYGYTF. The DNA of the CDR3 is TGTGCCAGCAGCCAGACAGGGGGCGACTATGGCTACACCTTC.

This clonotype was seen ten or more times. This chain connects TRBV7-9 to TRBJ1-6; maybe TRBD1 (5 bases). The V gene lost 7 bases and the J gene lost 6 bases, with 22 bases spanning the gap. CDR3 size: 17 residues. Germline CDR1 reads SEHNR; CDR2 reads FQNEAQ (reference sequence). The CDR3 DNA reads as TGTGCCAGCACCCTTGGAGAGGGGACGAGGTCTAATTCACCCCTCCACTTT. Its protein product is CASTLGEGTRSNSPLHF.

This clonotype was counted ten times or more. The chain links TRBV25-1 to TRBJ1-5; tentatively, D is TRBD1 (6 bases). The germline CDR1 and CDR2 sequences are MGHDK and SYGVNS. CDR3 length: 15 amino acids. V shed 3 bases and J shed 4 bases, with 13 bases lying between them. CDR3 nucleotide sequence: TGTGCCAGCAGTGATAGGTGGGGGCCGAATCAGCCCCAGCATTTT. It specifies CASSDRWGPNQPQHF.

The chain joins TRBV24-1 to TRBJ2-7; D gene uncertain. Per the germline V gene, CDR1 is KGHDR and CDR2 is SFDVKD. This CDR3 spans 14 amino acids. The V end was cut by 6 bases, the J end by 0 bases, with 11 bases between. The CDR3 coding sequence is TGTGCCACCAGTAGGACCGGAAGCTCCTACGAGCAGTACTTC. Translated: CATSRTGSSYEQYF.

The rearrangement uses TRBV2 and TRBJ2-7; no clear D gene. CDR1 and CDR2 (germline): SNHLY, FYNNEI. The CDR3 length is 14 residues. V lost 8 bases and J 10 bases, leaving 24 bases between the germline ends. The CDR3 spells CASGDRSPLYAQYF. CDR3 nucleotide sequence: TGTGCCAGCGGAGACCGAAGCCCCCTCTACGCTCAGTACTTC.

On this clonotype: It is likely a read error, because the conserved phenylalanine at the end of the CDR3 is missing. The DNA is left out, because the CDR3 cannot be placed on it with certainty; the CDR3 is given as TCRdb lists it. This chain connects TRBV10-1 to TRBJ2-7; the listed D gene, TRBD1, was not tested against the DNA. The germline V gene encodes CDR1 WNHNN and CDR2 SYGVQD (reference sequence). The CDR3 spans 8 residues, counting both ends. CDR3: CASSGSGT.